The clone carrying this T cell receptor (beta chain) was found a few times. As it was prepared, the TCRbeta library received unique molecular identifiers. MiXCR, applied by TCRdb to the PCR reads, yields one record per CDR3 protein. The sample has about 500,000 distinct CDR3 sequences; 30% to 35% are singletons. The data are from a study of T-cell reconstitution after alpha-beta-depleted transplantation in children. The CDR3 spans 10 residues. With 5 bases removed from V and 7 bases from J, the gap between germline ends came to 5 bases. This clonotype was sampled from a human donor who donated a stem cell graft to a child with aplastic anemia. Specimen: PBMCs from the stem cell graft donor, collected from the stem cell graft. V gene TRBV12-3 or TRBV12-4 combines with J gene TRBJ1-1; D not resolved. CDR3 coding DNA: TGTGCCAGCAGTGCCGATGAAGCTTTCTTT. This codes for CASSADEAFF.